The TCR beta chain under discussion was sequenced for a study of control samples from healthy donors and cancer patients. Assay: immunoSEQ multiplex PCR; the TCRdb copy retains only in-frame clones and omits some. The data hold approximately 100,000 clones, with around 89% observed a single time. Germline V lookup: CDR1 WNHNN, CDR2 SYGVQD (reference sequence). The CDR3 sequence is 15 residues long. The trim removed 3 bases at V and 7 bases at J, leaving 10 bases unmatched. Sequencing was done on a sample of blood. This sequence originates from a man aged 25 to 40 in good health. The chain is built from TRBV10-1 and TRBJ2-5, with 8 bases fitting TRBD1. The CDR3 DNA sequence: TGCGCCAGCAGTGACCACGGGACAGGCGGCCGGACCCAGTACTTC. Protein product: CASSDHGTGGRTQYF.